The present T cell receptor beta chain was sequenced within a study of beta chain features in type 1 diabetes (dated by TCRdb to about 2018). Context from the whole study: Mean age, gender distribution, total cell number and subset yield were not different between patients and healthy donors. A total of 107,917,701 sorted cells were examined across all samples, and the number of cells per subset was strongly correlated with RNA yield. In the study, recently diagnosed type 1 diabetes patients and matched healthy donors were compared on the TCRB repertoires of their sorted circulating CD4+ T cell subsets. Whereas all 28 donors provided naive and central memory subsets, regulatory and stem cell-like memory subsets were isolated from just 8 patients and roughly 8 healthy donors. The study at large found these results: Because cDNA rather than genomic DNA was sequenced, highly expressing activated cells could have been over-represented, although no difference in activation and CD3 levels was found between groups. A moderate but significant shortening of TCRB CDR3 length was observed in type 1 diabetes patients in all four CD4+ subsets. Naive, central memory and regulatory TCRB repertoires appeared to be more alike among patients than among healthy donors. Shorter templates might have been favored by PCR, but patient and control samples were amplified and corrected together, so both groups would have been affected equally by any skew. HLA sub-analyses involved small numbers of individuals, so any influence of HLA type on TCRB rearrangement remained unresolved. Fewer insertions and more nucleotide deletions at VDJ recombination sites were observed in patients with type 1 diabetes, implying thymic rearrangement abnormalities.

From cysteine to phenylalanine, the CDR3 is 15 amino acids long. Left in the record is the CDR3 DNA by itself, 45 bases read in frame from the first base. In the germline V gene, CDR1 corresponds to SGHRS and CDR2 to YFSETQ. Trimming takes 2 bases off V and 0 bases off J; junction bases not matched to a gene: 2. The High Capacity cDNA Reverse Transcription Kit was used to reverse transcribe all of the isolated RNA, meaning that expressed TCRB transcripts were what got sequenced. Deep immunoSEQ sequencing was performed on naive, central memory and regulatory T cell samples, with an average of around 3.5 million total reads per sample. After sorted cells were lysed in RLT buffer, RNA was extracted with DNase-treated RNeasy Micro or Mini kits, with the choice depending on cell number. To prevent cross-contamination, every cell subset was processed on its own, while patient and healthy donor samples were processed together. Using the immunoSEQ multiplex PCR, TCRB sequences were amplified from cDNA into 87-bp fragments spanning the CDR3 region. Sequencing of the amplicons was performed on the Illumina HiSeq platform. Concerning the study's data processing: PCR bias was computationally corrected using synthetic template baselines, reads within Hamming distance 2 were collapsed, and singletons that could not be merged were discarded. Reads were aligned to IMGT to assign V, D and J genes, CDR3 length, and insertions or deletions at six rearrangement sites. Within each subset, clonotype counts were normalized to sorted cell number, after which true diversity and Gini coefficients were computed with the tcR R package. The overlap coefficient, calculated on TCRB nucleotide sequences, was used to quantify repertoire sharing. Out-of-frame TCRB sequences from naive cells were analyzed as a proxy for the pre-selection repertoire. In its TCRdb copy, this immuneACCESS table keeps in-frame sequences only and misses some clones. Where compared with another copy, unresolved V genes explain less than half of these, and the others have no known cause. The V and J calls and clone size were taken over from that table, and D and trimming were inferred from the DNA. The sample data list over 500,000 clones, and 15% of these were observed just once. Around 0.095% of the sample goes to the ten largest clones.

Each donor gave one peripheral blood draw, approximately 110 mL on average, collected into heparinised tubes. A BD FACSAria II and a panel including CD45RO, CCR7, CD25, CD127, CD95 and CD27 were used to sort naive, central memory, regulatory and stem cell-like memory CD4+ T cells. A purity above 95% was achieved for all sorted populations. PBMCs were isolated right away by Lymphoprep density gradient centrifugation and were stained directly, without culture. So that batch effects would be minimized, each experiment stained and sorted samples in pairs, pairing one healthy donor with one patient. With respect to this clone: Its antigen is currently not known. Per-base qualities were not stored, and no clone one base away is much larger. The same CDR3 arises from other DNA sequences in this sample as well.

The sequence was collected from a man between 18 and 29 years old in good health. The sample consisted of naive CD4+ T cells from blood. The cell subset or site label, as the study defines it: true naive CD4+ T cells. The chain is made from TRBV5-1 and TRBJ2-3; 8 middle bases align to TRBD1. This receptor carries the CDR3 CASSFRTGSTDTQYF. The nucleotides are TGCGCCAGCAGCTTTAGGACAGGGAGCACAGATACGCAGTATTTT.